A selection of T cell receptor beta chains follows, all from one sample in a study of monozygotic twins with inflammatory bowel disease. Reprocessing the 5' RACE reads, TCRdb reports a single entry for every CDR3 protein and omits DNA. The table lists 310,000 or so distinct CDR3 sequences. The sequenced sample consisted of blood. These receptors originate from a human donor with ulcerative colitis or Crohn's disease, or a healthy co-twin of an affected twin (not recorded which). The CDR3 runs from the conserved cysteine through the conserved F or W.

>14|TRBV4-3|TRBJ1-2
CASGTATSNYGYTF
>16|TRBV15|TRBJ1-1
CATSRDSGGMNTEAFF
>14|TRBV5-1|TRBJ1-1
CASGRDRPNTEAFF
>11|TRBV28|TRBJ2-1
CASNRGSEQFF
>14|TRBV20-1|TRBJ1-2
CSAAAPRGMGGYTF
>13|TRBV20-1|TRBJ2-3
CSARVAGAPPQYF
>16|TRBV5-1|TRBJ2-1
CASSPGGTSSYNEQFF
>15|TRBV20-1|TRBJ2-4
CSATLGDRAKNIQYF
>15|TRBV4-1|TRBJ2-4
CASSPLTGGKNIQYF
>15|TRBV5-1|TRBJ2-1
CASSFRNPSYNEQFF
>15|TRBV4-1|TRBJ2-7
CASSLIEGAPYEQYF
>18|TRBV12-3/TRBV12-4|TRBJ2-1
CASSEGLAGGISYNEQFF
>13|TRBV7-7|TRBJ2-7
CASSLGDRDEQYF
>14|TRBV20-1|TRBJ1-4
CSAIQSGDGEKLFF
>14|TRBV15|TRBJ2-3
CATRGGAYTDTQYF
>14|TRBV3-1|TRBJ2-7
CASSELAGTYEQYF
>14|TRBV29-1|TRBJ1-1
CSVRGRGKTLEAFF
>15|TRBV7-9|TRBJ2-3
CASSPSGGMADTQYF
>15|TRBV10-3|TRBJ2-3
CAISEGWAASDTQYF
>14|TRBV29-1|TRBJ2-3
CSVRRALPADTQYF
>16|TRBV2|TRBJ2-1
CASSFQQGASRNEQFF
>11|TRBV20-1|TRBJ2-1
CGPRADNEQFF
>15|TRBV7-9|TRBJ1-5
CASSRGQGSNQPQHF
>12|TRBV20-1|TRBJ2-7
CSVSAGGNEQYF
>13|TRBV23-1|TRBJ2-1
CASSHGTPNEQFF
>13|TRBV29-1|TRBJ1-1
CSVERELNTEAFF
>13|TRBV5-1|TRBJ2-1
CASSSLGGVEQFF
>15|TRBV29-1|TRBJ2-3
CSVDGTVSPTDTQYF
>14|TRBV4-2|TRBJ2-2
CASSQVKDTGELFF
>13|TRBV20-1|TRBJ2-7
CSAPGYEGRKQYF
>13|TRBV25-1|TRBJ1-1
CASSLSLGTEAFF
>14|TRBV4-1|TRBJ2-7
CASSPPGRGYEQYF
>14|TRBV10-3|TRBJ1-1
CAISESQGRTEAFF
>15|TRBV4-1|TRBJ1-1
CASSQDAGGRTEAFF
>16|TRBV7-2|TRBJ1-5
CASSLAGGSGNQPQHF
>15|TRBV5-1|TRBJ2-1
CASSLTGASGNEQFF
>15|TRBV12-3/TRBV12-4|TRBJ2-2
CASTTYVGTSWELFF
>16|TRBV24-1|TRBJ1-2
CATSDRIGTRAYGYTF
>16|TRBV7-2|TRBJ2-1
CASSLSVRGTYNEQFF
>13|TRBV10-1|TRBJ2-7
CASSERLASEQYF
>16|TRBV7-9|TRBJ2-3
CASSLKVAGNTDTQYF
>12|TRBV28|TRBJ1-5
CASSLWGQPQHF